The sequence of this T cell receptor (beta chain) was determined in a study of T cell responses to AZD1222 COVID-19 vaccine. Study details: It was second doses at about 4 or about 12 weeks that were pooled.

Overall study results and limits: Dominant at 160-218 and 743-854, vaccine-associated CD4 TCRs also spanned spike.

Produced via immunoSEQ multiplex PCR; TCRdb's table is partial and in-frame only. The table includes 95,000 to 150,000 clones, around nine tenths detected once. The CDR3 is 15 amino acids. Germline values: CDR1 MNHNY, CDR2 SVGAGI (reference sequence). V was pared by 5 bases and J by 0 bases, with 3 bases of the junction left unmatched. Turning to this clone: Its specificity is unknown.

The sequencing here drew on peripheral blood, taken on day 0 of AZD1222 vaccination. The chain carries TRBV6-6 and TRBJ2-3; TRBD1 aligns across 9 bases. This sequence was found in an adult in good health. CDR3 nucleotide sequence: TGTGCCAGCAGTCCCGGACAGGGGAGCACAGATACGCAGTATTTT. This translates into CASSPGQGSTDTQYF.